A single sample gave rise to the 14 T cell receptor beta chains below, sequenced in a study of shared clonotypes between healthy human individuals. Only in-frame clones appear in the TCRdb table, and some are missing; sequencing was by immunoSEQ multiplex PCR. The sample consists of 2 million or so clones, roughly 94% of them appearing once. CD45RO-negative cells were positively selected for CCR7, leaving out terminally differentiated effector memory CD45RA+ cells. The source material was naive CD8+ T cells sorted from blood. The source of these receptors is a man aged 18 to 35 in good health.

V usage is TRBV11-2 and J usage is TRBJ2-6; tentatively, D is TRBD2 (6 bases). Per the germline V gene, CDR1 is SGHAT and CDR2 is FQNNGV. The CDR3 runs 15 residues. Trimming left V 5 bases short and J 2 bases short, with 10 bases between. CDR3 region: CASSRWGAGANVLTF. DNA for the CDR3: TGTGCCAGCAGCCGCTGGGGGGCTGGGGCCAACGTCCTGACTTTC.

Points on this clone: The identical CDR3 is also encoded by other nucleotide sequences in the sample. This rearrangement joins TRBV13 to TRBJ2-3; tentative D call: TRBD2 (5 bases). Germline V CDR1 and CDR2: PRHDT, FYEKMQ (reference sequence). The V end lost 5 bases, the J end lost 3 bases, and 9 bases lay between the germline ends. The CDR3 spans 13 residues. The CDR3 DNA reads TGTGCCAGCAGCCCCACGGGGACAGATACGCAGTATTTT. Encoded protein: CASSPTGTDTQYF.

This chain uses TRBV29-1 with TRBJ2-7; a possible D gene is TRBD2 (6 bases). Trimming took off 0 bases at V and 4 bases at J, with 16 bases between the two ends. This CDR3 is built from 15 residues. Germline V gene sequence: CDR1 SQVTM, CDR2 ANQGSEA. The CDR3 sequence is CSVEDRGSGPYEQYF. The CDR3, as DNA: TGCAGCGTTGAAGATCGGGGTAGCGGACCTTACGAGCAGTACTTC.

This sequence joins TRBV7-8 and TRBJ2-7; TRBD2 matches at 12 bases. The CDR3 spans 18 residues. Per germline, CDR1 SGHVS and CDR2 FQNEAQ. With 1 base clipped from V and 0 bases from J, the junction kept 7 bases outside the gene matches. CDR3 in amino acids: CASSLGLAGVGSSYEQYF. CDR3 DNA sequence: TGTGCCAGCAGCTTAGGACTAGCGGGAGTGGGGAGCTCCTACGAGCAGTACTTC.

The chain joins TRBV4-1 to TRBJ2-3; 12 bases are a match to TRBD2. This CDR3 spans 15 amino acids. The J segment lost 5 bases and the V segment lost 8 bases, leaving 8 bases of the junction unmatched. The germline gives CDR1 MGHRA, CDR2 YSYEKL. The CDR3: CASDLAGGPGDTQYF. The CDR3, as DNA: TGCGCCAGCGACCTAGCGGGAGGGCCGGGAGATACGCAGTATTTT.

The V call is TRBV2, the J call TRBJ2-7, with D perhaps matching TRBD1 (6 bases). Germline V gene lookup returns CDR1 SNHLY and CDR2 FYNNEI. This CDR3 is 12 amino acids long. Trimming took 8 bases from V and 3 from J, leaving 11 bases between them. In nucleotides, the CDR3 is TGTGCCAGCTACAGGGTTAACTACGAGCAGTACTTC. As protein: CASYRVNYEQYF.

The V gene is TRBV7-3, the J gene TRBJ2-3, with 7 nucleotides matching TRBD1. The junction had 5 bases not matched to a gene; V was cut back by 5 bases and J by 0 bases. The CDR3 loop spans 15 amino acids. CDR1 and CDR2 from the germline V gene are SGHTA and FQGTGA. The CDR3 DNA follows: TGTGCCAGCAGCGCAGGGACAGCTAGCACAGATACGCAGTATTTT. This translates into CASSAGTASTDTQYF.

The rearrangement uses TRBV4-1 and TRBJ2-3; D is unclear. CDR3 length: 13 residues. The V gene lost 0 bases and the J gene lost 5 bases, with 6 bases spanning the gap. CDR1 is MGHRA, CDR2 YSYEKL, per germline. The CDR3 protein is CASSQDGEDTQYF. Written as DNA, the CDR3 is TGCGCCAGCAGCCAAGATGGGGAAGATACGCAGTATTTT.

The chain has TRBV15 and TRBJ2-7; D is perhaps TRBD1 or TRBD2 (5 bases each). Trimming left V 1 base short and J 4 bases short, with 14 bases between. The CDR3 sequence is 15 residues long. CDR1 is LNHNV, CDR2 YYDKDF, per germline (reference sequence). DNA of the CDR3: TGTGCCACCAGCAGAGTTGGAGAAGAGGGGTACGAGCAGTACTTC. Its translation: CATSRVGEEGYEQYF.

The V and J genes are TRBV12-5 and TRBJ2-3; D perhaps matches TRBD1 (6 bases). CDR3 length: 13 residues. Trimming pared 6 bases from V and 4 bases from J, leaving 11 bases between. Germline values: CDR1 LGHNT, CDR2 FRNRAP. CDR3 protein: CASGSNRADTQYF. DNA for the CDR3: TGTGCTAGTGGCTCTAACAGGGCAGATACGCAGTATTTT.

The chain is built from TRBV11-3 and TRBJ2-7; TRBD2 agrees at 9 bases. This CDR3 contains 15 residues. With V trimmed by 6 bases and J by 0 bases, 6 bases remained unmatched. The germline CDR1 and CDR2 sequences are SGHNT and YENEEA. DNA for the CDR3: TGTGCCAGCAGTCCTAGCGGGGAGGACTCCTACGAGCAGTACTTC. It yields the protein CASSPSGEDSYEQYF. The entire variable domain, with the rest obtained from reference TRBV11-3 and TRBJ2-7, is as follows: EAGVVQSPRYKIIEKKQPVAFWCNPISGHNTLYWYLQNLGQGPELLIRYENEEAVDDSQLPKDRFSAERLKGVDSTLKIQPAELGDSAVYLCASSPSGEDSYEQYFGPGTRLTVT.

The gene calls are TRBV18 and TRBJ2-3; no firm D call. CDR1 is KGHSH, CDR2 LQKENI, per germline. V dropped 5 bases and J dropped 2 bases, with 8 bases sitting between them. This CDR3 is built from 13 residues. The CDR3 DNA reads TGTGCCAGCTCAGACTTCGACACAGATACGCAGTATTTT. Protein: CASSDFDTDTQYF.

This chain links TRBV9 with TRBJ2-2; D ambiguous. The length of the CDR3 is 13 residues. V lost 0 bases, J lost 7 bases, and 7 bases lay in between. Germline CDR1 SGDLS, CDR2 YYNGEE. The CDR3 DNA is TGTGCCAGCAGCGTAGATGGGGACGGGGAGCTGTTTTTT. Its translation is CASSVDGDGELFF.

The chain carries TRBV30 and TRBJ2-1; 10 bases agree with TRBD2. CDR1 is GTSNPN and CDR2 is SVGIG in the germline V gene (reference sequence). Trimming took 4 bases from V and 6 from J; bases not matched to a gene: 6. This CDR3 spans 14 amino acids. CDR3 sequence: CAWTKRGGFNEQFF. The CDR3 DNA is TGTGCCTGGACCAAGCGGGGGGGCTTCAATGAGCAGTTCTTC.